A selection of T cell receptor beta chains follows, all from one sample in a study of CD8+CD57+ T cells in acquired aplastic anemia. MiXCR, run by TCRdb on the reads, gives a single entry per CDR3 protein. This table has 250,000 to 300,000 distinct CDR3 sequences, roughly 59% appearing once. The sequenced material came from sorted CD4+, CD8+, or CD8+CD57+ T cells (not recorded which) from PBMCs. Every receptor here comes from a human donor with aplastic anemia. CDR3s include the opening cysteine and the closing phenylalanine or tryptophan. D genes are given only for firm matches.

CDR3	V	D
CASSSELLANEQFF	TRBV7-8	.
CASRNRVGETQYF	TRBV11-1	.
CATSPGIDSSYEQYF	TRBV15	.
CASSARKTGTSGEQYF	TRBV2	TRBD2
CASSFDGTISYNEQFF	TRBV5-1	.
CASSADNTEAFF	TRBV5-6	.
CASSYPGVGETQYF	TRBV6-2/TRBV6-3	.
CASSLQGLNTEAFF	TRBV7-2	TRBD1
CASSPLAGGPDGQYF	TRBV7-6	TRBD2
CASSLDPGGPYEQYF	TRBV5-1	TRBD2
CATKTADTQYF	TRBV24-1	.
CASSEYRPVAARFYSNQPQHF	TRBV25-1	.
CSVEEGNTEAFF	TRBV29-1	.
CATSDPDRPNYGYTF	TRBV24-1	.
CASSSQSFEQYF	TRBV10-2	.
CASSDDSLNYGYTF	TRBV2	.
CASSLEDSLNSPLHF	TRBV7-3	.
CASSPRGRLNYGYTF	TRBV7-2	.
CASSLARLTSEFTEQFF	TRBV7-9	TRBD2
CASSLEDREFGYIF	TRBV5-6	TRBD1
CASSKTYTEAFF	TRBV5-1	.
CSAPRPGQLETQYF	TRBV20-1	TRBD1
CASSTPGQRHEQYF	TRBV3-1	TRBD1
CASTGTSGAFTDTQYF	TRBV19	TRBD2
CASRRMGLSPLHF	TRBV25-1	.
CASSHPLASGTYNEQFF	TRBV3-1	TRBD2
CASSDRGDGYTF	TRBV7-9	TRBD1
CSVEDWTGRNEQFF	TRBV29-1	TRBD1
CASSLSGVPSGYTF	TRBV7-9	.